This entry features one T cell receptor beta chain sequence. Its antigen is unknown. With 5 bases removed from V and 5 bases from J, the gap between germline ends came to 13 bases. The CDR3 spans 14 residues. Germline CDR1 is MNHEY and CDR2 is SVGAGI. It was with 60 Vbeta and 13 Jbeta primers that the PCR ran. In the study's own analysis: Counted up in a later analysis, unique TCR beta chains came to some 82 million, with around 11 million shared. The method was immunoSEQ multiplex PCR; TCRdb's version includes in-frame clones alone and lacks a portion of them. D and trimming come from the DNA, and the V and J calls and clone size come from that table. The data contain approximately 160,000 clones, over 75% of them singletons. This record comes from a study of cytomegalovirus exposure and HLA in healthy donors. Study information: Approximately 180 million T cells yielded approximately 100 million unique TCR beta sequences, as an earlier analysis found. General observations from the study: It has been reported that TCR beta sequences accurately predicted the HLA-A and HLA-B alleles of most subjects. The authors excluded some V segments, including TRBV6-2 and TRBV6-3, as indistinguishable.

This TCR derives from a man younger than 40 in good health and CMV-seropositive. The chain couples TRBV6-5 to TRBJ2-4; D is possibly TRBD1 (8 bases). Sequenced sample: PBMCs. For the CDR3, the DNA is TGTGCCAGCAGTACCACAGGGGGGGAAAACATTCAGTACTTC. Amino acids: CASSTTGGENIQYF.